The T cell receptor beta chain described here comes from a study of glioma-infiltrating T cells after dendritic cell vaccination. Background on the study: Dendritic cell vaccine was injected intradermally three times, biweekly. The study, taken as a whole, reports: Estimated pretreatment TIL content predicted outcome after dendritic cell vaccination.

Trimming left V 0 bases short and J 8 bases short, with 8 bases between. Germline values: CDR1 SGHVS, CDR2 FNYEAQ. This CDR3 comprises 13 residues. The immunoSEQ assay amplified TCRB CDR3 from up to roughly 2 ug DNA. Repertoires were generated with immunoSEQ multiplex PCR, while TCRdb's copy carries only in-frame clones and drops some. Here the sample spans some 100,000 clones, more than 75% being singletons. Regarding this clone: Its specificity is unknown.

The origin of this receptor is a human donor with glioblastoma. The source material was blood, sampled before dendritic cell vaccination. This sequence joins TRBV7-6 and TRBJ1-3, with D maybe TRBD1 (6 bases). The CDR3 nucleotides read TGTGCCAGCAGCTTAGCACAGGGAGACACCATATATTTT. Its protein product is CASSLAQGDTIYF.